The 17 T cell receptor beta chains below all came from one sample that was sequenced in a study of blood T cell repertoires in COVID-19. The table came from immunoSEQ multiplex PCR; TCRdb's copy has only in-frame clones and leaves some out. Of 150,000 to 200,000 clones listed, roughly 88% are singletons. The sample comprised peripheral blood. The source is a man aged 55 to 70 with acute or convalescent COVID-19.

There are a few counts of this clone. This rearrangement joins TRBV7-8 to TRBJ1-1; 9 nucleotides align to TRBD1. The CDR3 has 17 residues. Germline assignment: CDR1 SGHVS and CDR2 FQNEAQ. Trimming at V came to 8 bases and at J to 7 bases, leaving 20 bases not matched to a gene. The CDR3 reads CASSSSLRDRVPGEAFF. The DNA of the CDR3 is TGTGCCAGCTCCTCCAGTCTCCGGGACAGGGTTCCGGGTGAAGCTTTCTTT. The variable domain in full, with the rest retrieved from reference TRBV7-8 and TRBJ1-1, is GAGVSQSPRYKVAKRGQDVALRCDPISGHVSLFWYQQALGQGPEFLTYFQNEAQLDKSGLPSDRFFAERPEGSVSTLKIQRTQQEDSAVYLCASSSSLRDRVPGEAFFGQGTRLTVV.

The chain uses TRBV4-1 and TRBJ1-4; no definite D call. Trimming shortened V by 1 base and J by 5 bases, and 11 bases separated the two germline ends. Looked up from germline, CDR1 is MGHRA and CDR2 is YSYEKL. The CDR3 is made up of 15 amino acids. CDR3: CASSQGWAGNEKLFF. The CDR3 coding sequence is TGCGCCAGCAGCCAAGGGTGGGCGGGAAATGAAAAACTGTTTTTT.

This clone has only a few counts. The chain is built from TRBV2 and TRBJ2-2; D is unclear. The germline V gene has CDR1 SNHLY and CDR2 FYNNEI. CDR3 length: 11 amino acids. The V gene lost 3 bases and the J gene lost 7 bases, with 3 bases spanning the gap. CDR3 region: CASSDVGELFF. The CDR3 DNA sequence: TGTGCCAGCAGTGACGTCGGGGAGCTGTTTTTT.

This clone came up once. This rearrangement joins TRBV27 to TRBJ1-6; no firm D call. CDR3 length equals 13 residues. In germline, CDR1 is MNHEY, CDR2 SMNVEV (reference sequence). Deletions cut 4 bases from V and 7 bases from J, with 8 bases between. The CDR3 DNA reads as TGTGCCAGCAGTTACAGAACGAATTCACCCCTCCACTTT. It specifies CASSYRTNSPLHF.

This clone occurred once. This sequence joins TRBV24-1 and TRBJ2-7; weak D call: TRBD2 (6 bases). The CDR3 spans 15 residues. The V gene's germline CDR1 is KGHDR and CDR2 SFDVKD. Trimming cost V 4 bases and J 2 bases, with 14 bases left between them. As DNA, the CDR3 is TGTGCCACCAGTGAGACCGGGACTCATACCTACGAGCAGTACTTC. Protein sequence: CATSETGTHTYEQYF.

The chain joins TRBV7-2 to TRBJ2-3, with D tentatively TRBD1 (6 bases). The CDR3 is 15 amino acids. Per germline, CDR1 SGHTA and CDR2 FQGNSA. V lost 5 bases and J 0 bases, leaving 12 bases between the germline ends. CDR3 sequence (DNA): TGTGCCAGCAGCAGGACAGCCACTAGCACAGATACGCAGTATTTT. It is translated as CASSRTATSTDTQYF.

V usage is TRBV27 and J usage is TRBJ2-5, with D uncertain. In germline, CDR1 is MNHEY, CDR2 SMNVEV (reference sequence). The CDR3 has 14 amino acids. Trimming pared 0 bases from V and 2 bases from J, leaving 7 bases between. CDR3 nucleotides: TGTGCCAGCAGTTTATCTCCAGGACAAGAGACCCAGTACTTC. Its translation is CASSLSPGQETQYF.

The V gene is TRBV2, the J gene TRBJ2-3; TRBD2 agrees at 11 bases. Germline loops: CDR1 SNHLY, CDR2 FYNNEI. CDR3 size: 16 residues. V was pared by 11 bases and J by 3 bases, with 13 bases of the junction left unmatched. In DNA, the CDR3 is TGTGCCCGCTGGGCTAGCGGGGGGTACGCGACAGATACGCAGTATTTT. Its translation: CARWASGGYATDTQYF.

This clone was seen a few times. The chain is built from TRBV7-2 and TRBJ2-3; 8 nucleotides agree with TRBD1. The V and J ends lost 4 bases and 4 bases, in that order; junction bases with no gene match: 7. The CDR3 has 15 residues. CDR1 and CDR2 from the germline V gene are SGHTA and FQGNSA. CDR3 in DNA: TGTGCCAGCAGCTCGATGCAGGGGGCCCCAGATACGCAGTATTTT. Amino acid sequence: CASSSMQGAPDTQYF.

The chain couples TRBV9 to TRBJ2-6, with TRBD1 as a possible D gene (5 bases). CDR3 length equals 16 residues. V was pared by 4 bases and J by 2 bases, with 13 bases between. Germline CDR1 is SGDLS and CDR2 is YYNGEE. The CDR3 region is CASSPDSLPGANVLTF. The CDR3 DNA is TGTGCCAGCAGCCCCGACAGCCTCCCTGGGGCCAACGTCCTGACTTTC. The full variable domain, completed using reference TRBV9 and TRBJ2-6, is DSGVTQTPKHLITATGQRVTLRCSPRSGDLSVYWYQQSLDQGLQFLIQYYNGEERAKGNILERFSAQQFPDLHSELNLSSLELGDSALYFCASSPDSLPGANVLTFGAGSRLTVL.

The rearrangement uses TRBV7-2 and TRBJ1-2; D gene uncertain. This CDR3 has 15 residues. The V end lost 0 bases, the J end lost 4 bases, and 12 bases lay between the germline ends. CDR1 is SGHTA and CDR2 is FQGNSA in the germline V gene. The CDR3 sequence is CASSLAGPEFYGYTF. CDR3 bases: TGTGCCAGCAGCTTAGCAGGTCCGGAGTTCTATGGCTACACCTTC.

The rearrangement joins TRBV3-1 (or the pseudogene TRBV3-2) to TRBJ1-1; possible D gene TRBD1, 6 bases. Trimming took off 0 bases at V and 5 bases at J, with 16 bases between the two ends. The CDR3 is 16 amino acids. Germline V gives CDR1 LGHDT, CDR2 YNNKEL (reference sequence). The CDR3 coding sequence is TGTGCCAGCAGCCAAGACCGGACAGTAAGGACAACTGAAGCTTTCTTT. This translates into CASSQDRTVRTTEAFF.

CDR3 loop: CASSFARSGSHEQYF. The CDR3 nucleotides are TGTGCCAGCAGTTTTGCCCGTAGCGGGAGCCACGAGCAGTACTTC. This rearrangement joins TRBV6-5 to TRBJ2-7, with 9 nucleotides matching TRBD2. The CDR3 extends over 15 amino acids. Per the germline V gene, CDR1 is MNHEY and CDR2 is SVGAGI. V trimming: 4 bases; J trimming: 5 bases; junction bases outside the gene matches: 9.

This chain uses TRBV28 with TRBJ2-2, with D hard to call. Trimming removed 3 bases from V and 7 bases from J, with 15 bases in between. CDR3 length: 15 amino acids. Germline CDR1 and CDR2: MDHEN and SYDVKM. Written as DNA, the CDR3 is TGTGCCAGCAGTTTTAGTCAGCAAGGCGGCGGGGAGCTGTTTTTT. This gives the protein CASSFSQQGGGELFF.

This chain joins TRBV19 and TRBJ1-6, with a tentative D call TRBD1 (6 bases). Germline V gene data show CDR1 as LNHDA and CDR2 as SQIVND (reference sequence). The CDR3 totals 17 residues. The V gene lost 6 bases and the J gene lost 10 bases, with 25 bases spanning the gap. The CDR3 DNA sequence: TGTGCCAGTAGAGGGCTCGGCTCAGTGGCAGGGGCCTCACCCCTCCACTTT. This encodes CASRGLGSVAGASPLHF.

The chain joins TRBV5-5 to TRBJ2-7; D uncertain. Between the trimmed V and J ends, which lost 0 bases and 3 bases, there was a span of 7 bases. Germline values: CDR1 SGHKS, CDR2 YYEKEE (reference sequence). CDR3 length equals 13 residues. CDR3 residues: CASSLGYLYEQYF. For the CDR3, the DNA is TGTGCCAGCAGCTTGGGCTACCTCTACGAGCAGTACTTC.

The chain recombines TRBV18 with TRBJ2-7, with 7 nucleotides matching TRBD1. The V gene end was trimmed by 1 base and the J gene end by 4 bases; junction bases not matched to a gene: 4. Germline-derived CDR1 and CDR2 are KGHSH and LQKENI. This CDR3 contains 14 residues. CDR3 in DNA: TGTGCCAGCTCACCACTAGCAGGGGGTTACGAGCAGTACTTC. Translated, it gives CASSPLAGGYEQYF.